This T cell receptor beta chain is from a study of blood T cells in healthy people across ages. Findings and caveats of the study: It was held that the diversity estimates obtained from one million T cells were underestimates.

This clonotype showed up just a few times. Antigen specificity is unknown. Healthy Caucasian individuals from Russia aged roughly 6 to 95 served as donors. This CDR3 comprises 13 residues. Trimming took 6 bases from V and 0 from J, leaving 6 bases between them. Together with a sample-barcoded 5' primer, a J-beta primer mix was included in a second PCR lasting about 7 to 11 cycles. At least 2.5 million CDR3-containing paired-end reads were obtained per sample. TCRdb called the 5' RACE reads again in MiXCR, with one record for every CDR3 protein. This sample has 1 million or so distinct CDR3 sequences; about 25% occur once, and the top ten carry about 0.69%. This sample was also put to use in a study of T cells of mothers and their children. This second report adds: Sequencing returned over 8 million TCR beta CDR3 reads per mother and around 3 million per child.

This receptor was identified in a girl aged 2-10 years in good health. The chain employs TRBV12-3 or TRBV12-4 and TRBJ1-3, with D uncertain. The sequenced sample consisted of blood. The CDR3 coding sequence is TGTGCCAGCAGATTAACCTCTGGAAACACCATATATTTT. Amino acid sequence: CASRLTSGNTIYF.